This T cell receptor (beta chain) is from a study of blood T cell repertoires in COVID-19. Germline lookup yields CDR1 MNHEY and CDR2 SVGAGI. The CDR3 has 14 residues. The V end was cut by 2 bases, the J end by 4 bases, with 11 bases between. Original analysis: Amplification of reference gene primers was used by the study to estimate nucleated cell counts. Sequencing used immunoSEQ multiplex PCR; TCRdb keeps in-frame clones, though not all of them. That table is the source of V, J and clone size, and D and trimming were worked out from the DNA. The profile shows 150,000 to 200,000 clones, approximately 86% of them singletons.

Sequenced material: peripheral blood. The TCR was taken from a man in his 60s with COVID-19, enrolled during active disease. V usage is TRBV6-5 and J usage is TRBJ1-2; no firm D call. CDR3 protein: CASSYGGGGYGYTF. The CDR3, as DNA: TGTGCCAGCAGTTACGGCGGAGGCGGCTATGGCTACACCTTC.